The subject of this entry is one TCR beta chain. Treatment here: oral pan-JAK inhibitor, 5-10 mg twice daily. The sample belongs to a study of CD8+ T cells in alopecia areata. cDNA reverse transcribed from extracted RNA served as the sequencing template. Profiled with immunoSEQ multiplex PCR; TCRdb holds only in-frame clones, not every one. This table has about 190,000 clones, approximately 56% appearing once. V lost 10 bases, J lost 5 bases, and 20 bases lay in between. This CDR3 has 15 amino acids. The germline V gene has CDR1 MNHNY and CDR2 SVGAGI (reference sequence). The sequence came from a human donor with alopecia areata. The sample consisted of CD4+ T cells sorted from blood, taken at week 4, from a patient treated with tofacitinib. The chain is built from TRBV6-6 and TRBJ2-2; possible D gene TRBD1, 6 bases. CDR3 protein: CATSPQTGSTGELFF. Here the CDR3 DNA reads TGTGCCACCTCTCCCCAAACAGGGAGTACCGGGGAGCTGTTTTTT.